A selection of T cell receptor beta chains follows, all from one sample in a study of blood T cell repertoires in COVID-19. Repertoires were generated with immunoSEQ multiplex PCR, while TCRdb's copy carries only in-frame clones and drops some. This table has a few hundred thousand clones, around 86% appearing once. The specimen was peripheral blood. The receptors were sampled from a woman aged 50 to 60 with acute or convalescent COVID-19. Both conserved end residues are trimmed from each CDR3.

V: TRBV6-2/TRBV6-3; CDR3: ASSYRMTGSAEKLF
V: TRBV14; CDR3: ASSLGRATGETQY
V: TRBV7-2; CDR3: ASSHPPGQGFNGYEQY
V: TRBV28; CDR3: ASSSLHQGGTEAF
V: TRBV5-1; CDR3: ASSAANPGSGANVLT
V: TRBV2; CDR3: ASSDHGIVAGELF
V: TRBV24-1; CDR3: ATSGSGSKSDTQY
V: TRBV27; CDR3: ASSLDIAYEQY
V: TRBV2; CDR3: ASSRTGYNEQF
V: TRBV5-1; CDR3: ASSSTVPNYGYT
V: TRBV4-1; CDR3: ASSQGQVFSLNQPQH
V: TRBV7-2; CDR3: ASSSGWDQPQH
V: TRBV10-3; CDR3: AISESKGERLYNEQF
V: TRBV19; CDR3: ASKQWNQPQH
V: TRBV6-6; CDR3: ARSQGHGETQY
V: TRBV7-3; CDR3: ASSPGRGSSYEQY
V: TRBV18; CDR3: ASSPPGLAGGGEQF
V: TRBV4-2; CDR3: ASSHRLRDSNTGELF
V: TRBV5-1; CDR3: ASSPMDSYNEQF
V: TRBV19; CDR3: ASRLASGSYEQY
V: TRBV5-1; CDR3: ASKPQGASTGELF
V: TRBV7-9; CDR3: ASTDRGHEQF
V: TRBV2; CDR3: ASVITQLSYGYT